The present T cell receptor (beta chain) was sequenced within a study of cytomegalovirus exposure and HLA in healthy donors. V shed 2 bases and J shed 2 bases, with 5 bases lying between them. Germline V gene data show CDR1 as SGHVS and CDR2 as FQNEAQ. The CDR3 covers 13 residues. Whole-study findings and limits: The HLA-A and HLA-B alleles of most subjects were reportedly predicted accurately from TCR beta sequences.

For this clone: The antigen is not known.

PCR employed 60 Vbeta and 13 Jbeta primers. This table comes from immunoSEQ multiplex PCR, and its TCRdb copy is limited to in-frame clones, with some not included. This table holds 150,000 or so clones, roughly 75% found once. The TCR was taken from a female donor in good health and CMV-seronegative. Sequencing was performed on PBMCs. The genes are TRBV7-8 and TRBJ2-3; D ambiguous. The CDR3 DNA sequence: TGTGCCAGCAGCTTATACTCCACAGATACGCAGTATTTT. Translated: CASSLYSTDTQYF.